This TCR beta chain was documented in a study of breast tumors, draining lymph nodes, adjacent tissues. Regarding the study as a whole: Most tumor T cells seemingly derive from lymph node, then expand in tumor. The lymph node origin of tumor T cells was framed as consistent with a hypothesis, not demonstrated. Tumors had less TCR diversity than lymph nodes, more than nontumor tissue. Luminal-like breast cancer showed significantly greater tumor-nontumor repertoire similarity than basal-like breast cancer did.

The CDR3 runs to 16 residues. The V gene lost 4 bases and the J gene lost 0 bases, with 10 bases spanning the gap. TCRdb recomputed calls from the multiplex PCR reads with MiXCR, one row per CDR3 protein. The table records around 290,000 distinct CDR3 sequences, 30% to 35% of them present only once. Samples came from axillary lymph nodes draining the breast cancer. This clonotype was counted at least ten times. What it binds is not known. This chain connects TRBV12-3 or TRBV12-4 to TRBJ2-6, with D possibly matching TRBD2 (5 bases). The specimen sequenced was axillary lymph node tissue. The receptor comes from a female donor with breast cancer. Some clones in this sample may be carry-over from other donors' samples. The CDR3 region is CASSWRVLSGANVLTF. CDR3 DNA: TGTGCCAGCAGTTGGCGGGTCCTCTCTGGGGCCAACGTCCTGACTTTC.